The 25 T cell receptor beta chains below were found in one sample sequenced in a study of human T cells and chemical hapten exposure. TCRdb fed the RACE reads into MiXCR, producing one record per CDR3 protein. The table lists 150,000 to 200,000 distinct CDR3 sequences, under 30% of them singletons. The sample's time point: patch test 3, about 24 weeks after DPC sensitization. Treatment given: therapeutic diphenylcyclopropenone sensitization with weekly scalp DPC. The source material was whole blood, sampled in connection with sensitization to the hapten diphenylcyclopropenone (DPC). The receptors stem from a woman aged 40 to 50 with alopecia areata. Some clones in this sample may be carry-over from other donors' samples.

This clonotype was seen repeatedly, ten times or more. The gene calls are TRBV4-2 and TRBJ2-6; 8 bases are a match to TRBD1. This CDR3 has 16 amino acids. Germline values: CDR1 LGHNA, CDR2 YNFKEQ. Trimming took 2 bases from V and 2 from J; bases not matched to a gene: 2. Here the CDR3 DNA reads TGTGCCAGCAGCCAACAACAGGGGGCTGGGGCCAACGTCCTGACTTTC. Translation gives CASSQQQGAGANVLTF.

This clonotype has just a few counts. One junction end disagrees with the germline gene, perhaps due to a read error. The chain links TRBV4-3 to TRBJ2-7; D assignment may be TRBD1 or TRBD2 (9 bases each). Germline V gene sequence: CDR1 LGHNA, CDR2 YSLEER. The CDR3 covers 20 residues. The CDR3 DNA sequence: TGTGCCAGCAGCCAAGGGGACAGGGTAAGGGGAACTAGCGGGCCCCTGGAGCAGTACTTC. Its translation is CASSQGDRVRGTSGPLEQYF.

This clonotype was detected only a few times. The rearrangement joins TRBV29-1 to TRBJ2-3; perhaps D is TRBD1 or TRBD2 (6 bases each). V was cut by 2 bases and J by 1 base, with 10 bases left in between. The CDR3 is 14 amino acids. CDR1 and CDR2 from the germline V gene are SQVTM and ANQGSEA. CDR3 coding DNA: TGCAGCGTTGAACTCGGGGGCGGCACAGATACGCAGTATTTT. Protein product: CSVELGGGTDTQYF.

This clonotype was detected many times. The chain employs TRBV28 and TRBJ2-2; D is uncertain. CDR3 length equals 15 residues. Germline V gives CDR1 MDHEN, CDR2 SYDVKM. With 1 base removed from V and 4 bases from J, the gap between germline ends came to 10 bases. CDR3 in DNA: TGTGCCAGCAGTTTATCCCTGAAGAGCACCGGGGAGCTGTTTTTT. It translates to CASSLSLKSTGELFF.

The V and J genes are TRBV28 and TRBJ1-1, with a possible D match to TRBD1 (6 bases). The germline V gene has CDR1 MDHEN and CDR2 SYDVKM. V shed 4 bases and J shed 0 bases, with 15 bases lying between them. This CDR3 is 16 amino acids long. The CDR3 loop is CASSSSTGRMNTEAFF. CDR3 nucleotide sequence: TGTGCCAGCAGTTCGTCGACAGGAAGAATGAACACTGAAGCTTTCTTT.

Here the CDR3 DNA reads TGTGCCACACAGGGCGAGGGGAACACTGAAGCTTTCTTT. The encoded protein is CATQGEGNTEAFF. The chain employs TRBV10-3 and TRBJ1-1; D is perhaps TRBD1 (6 bases). The CDR3 is 13 amino acids. Germline CDR1 ENHRY, CDR2 SYGVKD. Trimming took off 10 bases at V and 1 base at J, with 13 bases between the two ends.

This clonotype has ten or more counts. The chain employs TRBV28 and TRBJ2-1; possibly TRBD2 for D (6 bases). V was pared by 2 bases and J by 10 bases, with 6 bases between. This CDR3 contains 11 residues. Germline V lookup: CDR1 MDHEN, CDR2 SYDVKM. CDR3 residues: CASSLREEQFF. CDR3 sequence (DNA): TGTGCCAGCAGTTTACGGGAGGAGCAGTTCTTC.

This clonotype was seen more than once but under ten times. J is TRBJ1-1 and V is TRBV5-1, with D unresolved. The germline V and J ends were trimmed by 6 bases and 7 bases, with 10 bases remaining between them. Germline CDR1 is SGHRS and CDR2 is YFSETQ. The CDR3 has 11 residues. CDR3 protein: CASTKEGEAFF. The DNA of the CDR3 is TGCGCCAGCACGAAGGAGGGTGAAGCTTTCTTT.

This clonotype was seen a handful of times. The chain joins TRBV28 to TRBJ1-2; D call uncertain. V dropped 2 bases and J dropped 4 bases, with 11 bases sitting between them. The germline V gene has CDR1 MDHEN and CDR2 SYDVKM. This CDR3 contains 14 residues. In nucleotides, the CDR3 is TGTGCCAGCAGTTTAAGGCCCGATGGCTATGGCTACACCTTC. Translating gives CASSLRPDGYGYTF.

J is TRBJ2-1 and V is TRBV7-9; 7 nucleotides line up with TRBD1. Germline V gives CDR1 SEHNR, CDR2 FQNEAQ (reference sequence). V dropped 2 bases and J dropped 7; count of bases not matched to a gene: 5. The CDR3 has 14 amino acids. The CDR3 DNA sequence: TGTGCCAGCAGCTTATTCCAGGGGGAAAATGAGCAGTTCTTC. Its protein is CASSLFQGENEQFF.

The CDR3, as DNA: TGTGCCAGCAGCGCGGGGACTGCGAACACTGAAGCTTTCTTT. This sequence encodes CASSAGTANTEAFF. The chain combines TRBV7-8 with TRBJ1-1; D perhaps matches TRBD1 (5 bases). The germline CDR1 and CDR2 sequences are SGHVS and FQNEAQ. The V end was cut by 5 bases, the J end by 1 base, with 11 bases between. The CDR3 runs 14 residues.

This clonotype was seen a few times. The chain employs TRBV11-2 and TRBJ1-2; TRBD1 matches at 7 bases. V was clipped by 6 bases and J by 0 bases; unmatched bases: 13. The CDR3 runs 17 residues. From germline, CDR1 is SGHAT and CDR2 FQNNGV. DNA for the CDR3: TGTGCCAGCAGGAAAGAACGCGGGACAGCGACTAACTATGGCTACACCTTC. It translates to CASRKERGTATNYGYTF.

V is TRBV6-4 and J is TRBJ2-1; the match to TRBD2 covers 8 bases. The germline V gene has CDR1 MRHNA and CDR2 SNTAGT. Trimming cost V 2 bases and J 8 bases; bases outside gene matches: 11. The CDR3 runs to 16 residues. CDR3 coding DNA: TGTGCCAGCAGTGACAGCGGCGAGCGGGAGATCCATGAGCAGTTCTTC. Its translation: CASSDSGEREIHEQFF.

This clonotype occurred a few times. The chain employs TRBV7-9 and TRBJ2-7; 11 positions agree with TRBD2. The length of the CDR3 is 16 residues. CDR1 and CDR2 from the germline V gene are SEHNR and FQNEAQ (reference sequence). J gave up 1 base and V 4 bases, and 6 bases lay outside the gene matches. CDR3 residues: CASSSRLAGLSYEQYF. CDR3 nucleotides: TGTGCCAGCAGCTCAAGACTAGCGGGGTTGTCCTACGAGCAGTACTTC.

This clonotype occurred many times. The chain combines TRBV24-1 with TRBJ2-2; TRBD1 or TRBD2 may be the D gene (5 bases each). The CDR3 extends over 13 amino acids. Germline V gene lookup returns CDR1 KGHDR and CDR2 SFDVKD. The V end lost 7 bases, the J end lost 7 bases, and 12 bases lay between the germline ends. DNA of the CDR3: TGTGCCACCAGCGGGGCTTCGGACGGGGAGCTGTTTTTT. Translated: CATSGASDGELFF.

This clonotype was seen ten or more times. The gene calls are TRBV10-3 and TRBJ2-3; TRBD2 matches 10 bases. Germline CDR1 and CDR2: ENHRY and SYGVKD. The CDR3 loop spans 13 amino acids. Trimming took 8 bases from V and 4 from J; bases not matched to a gene: 3. The CDR3 protein is CAILAGVADTQYF. In nucleotides, the CDR3 is TGTGCCATCCTAGCGGGAGTGGCAGATACGCAGTATTTT.

This clonotype was detected only a few times. V is TRBV7-2 and J is TRBJ2-6; 7 bases match TRBD2. CDR1 and CDR2 (germline): SGHTA, FQGNSA. CDR3 size: 16 residues. Trimming cost V 0 bases and J 5 bases; bases outside gene matches: 4. CDR3 sequence reads: CASSLASGNRANVLTF. CDR3 bases: TGTGCCAGCAGCTTAGCCAGCGGGAATCGGGCCAACGTCCTGACTTTC.

V gene TRBV28 combines with J gene TRBJ1-2; 7 nucleotides match TRBD1. The CDR3 loop spans 13 amino acids. Looked up from germline, CDR1 is MDHEN and CDR2 is SYDVKM. The trim removed 8 bases at V and 5 bases at J, leaving 8 bases unmatched. The CDR3 spells CASRPGQRYGYTF. In nucleotides, the CDR3 is TGTGCCAGCCGTCCGGGACAGCGATATGGCTACACCTTC.

The V call is TRBV6-5, the J call TRBJ2-7; D perhaps matches TRBD1 (5 bases). Germline loops: CDR1 MNHEY, CDR2 SVGAGI. Trimming stripped 5 bases from V and 4 bases from J, with 18 bases between. The CDR3 sequence is 15 residues long. CDR3 region: CASSPTTRQKYEQYF. The CDR3 nucleotides read TGTGCCAGCAGTCCCACGACTCGACAGAAATACGAGCAGTACTTC.

Note on this clonotype: A junction boundary mismatches the germline segment, possibly from a read error. The J gene is TRBJ2-2, the V gene TRBV7-3; TRBD1 matches 9 bases. This CDR3 has 15 amino acids. Germline V CDR1 and CDR2: SGHTA, FQGTGA. The CDR3 here is CASSITGGATGELFF. Written as DNA, the CDR3 is TGTGCCAGCAGCATAACAGGGGGCGCGACCGGGGAGCTGTTTTTT.

V and J are TRBV28 and TRBJ2-3; the D gene is possibly TRBD2 (6 bases). CDR3 size: 14 residues. Germline V lookup: CDR1 MDHEN, CDR2 SYDVKM. Trimming took 5 bases from V and 6 from J, leaving 15 bases between them. The CDR3 region is CASSTTSARDTQYF. The CDR3 nucleotides read TGTGCCAGCAGTACGACTAGTGCGAGGGATACGCAGTATTTT.

This clonotype was detected many times. The V call is TRBV9, the J call TRBJ2-1; D unresolved. V was trimmed by 3 bases and J by 0 bases, leaving 4 bases between them. The CDR3 is 13 residues long. Germline assignment: CDR1 SGDLS and CDR2 YYNGEE. The CDR3 sequence is CASSGSSYNEQFF. The CDR3 nucleotides are TGTGCCAGCAGCGGGAGCTCCTACAATGAGCAGTTCTTC.

This clonotype was counted once. The V and J genes are TRBV2 and TRBJ2-1, with 8 positions matching TRBD1. V lost 7 bases, J lost 9 bases, and 11 bases stayed unmatched. Germline V gives CDR1 SNHLY, CDR2 FYNNEI. The CDR3 length is 14 residues. CDR3 amino acids: CASNPRGPEGEQFF. For the CDR3, the DNA is TGTGCCAGCAACCCCAGGGGGCCGGAAGGTGAGCAGTTCTTC.

This clonotype was observed a handful of times. The chain has TRBV27 and TRBJ2-3, with 13 bases lining up with TRBD2. The V gene end was trimmed by 3 bases and the J gene end by 6 bases; junction bases not matched to a gene: 3. In germline, CDR1 is MNHEY, CDR2 SMNVEV (reference sequence). CDR3 length: 15 amino acids. CDR3 bases: TGTGCCAGCAGTTTTGGACTAGCGGGAGTCGATACGCAGTATTTT. Its protein is CASSFGLAGVDTQYF.

The J gene is TRBJ2-6, the V gene TRBV5-4; D call uncertain. This CDR3 is 15 amino acids long. Germline CDR1 SGHNT, CDR2 YYREEE (reference sequence). V was cut by 4 bases and J by 0 bases, with 8 bases left in between. The CDR3 loop is CASSRRDSGANVLTF. CDR3 bases: TGTGCCAGCAGCCGTAGAGACTCTGGGGCCAACGTCCTGACTTTC.